Included here is one T cell receptor (beta chain) sequence, with context. Its antigen is currently unknown. This sample is part of a study of cytomegalovirus exposure and HLA in healthy donors. Study-wide points: Later analysis suggested most CMV-associated TCR beta chains were HLA-restricted.

Unrecorded immune exposure was likely among donors, who were nominally healthy when sampled. Use of 60 Vbeta and 13 Jbeta primers characterized the PCR. The repertoire was sequenced with immunoSEQ multiplex PCR; TCRdb's copy has only in-frame clones and lacks some. The data contain approximately 77,000 clones, roughly 80% of them singletons. The germline gives CDR1 SEHNR, CDR2 FQNEAQ (reference sequence). Trimming cost V 5 bases and J 4 bases; bases outside gene matches: 7. The CDR3 is made up of 14 amino acids. V is TRBV7-9 and J is TRBJ1-2; 7 nucleotides match TRBD1. The receptor was derived from a middle-aged man in good health and CMV-seronegative. Source material: PBMCs. In nucleotides, the CDR3 is TGTGCCAGCAGCCAAAACCCAGGGGGCTATGGCTACACCTTC. Translated, it gives CASSQNPGGYGYTF.